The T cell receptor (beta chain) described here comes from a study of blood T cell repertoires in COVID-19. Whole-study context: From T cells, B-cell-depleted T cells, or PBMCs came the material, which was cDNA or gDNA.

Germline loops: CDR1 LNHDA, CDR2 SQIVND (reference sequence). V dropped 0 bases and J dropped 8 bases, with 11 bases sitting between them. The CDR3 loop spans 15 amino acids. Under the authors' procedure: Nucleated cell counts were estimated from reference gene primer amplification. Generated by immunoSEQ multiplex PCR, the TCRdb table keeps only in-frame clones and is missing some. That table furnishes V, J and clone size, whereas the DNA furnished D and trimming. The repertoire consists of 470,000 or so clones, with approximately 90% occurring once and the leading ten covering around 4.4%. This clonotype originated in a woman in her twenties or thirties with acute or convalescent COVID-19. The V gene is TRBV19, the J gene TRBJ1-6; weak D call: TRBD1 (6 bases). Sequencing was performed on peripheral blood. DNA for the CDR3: TGTGCCAGTAGTATAGAGGCGGGGGGCTATTCACCCCTCCACTTT. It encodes CASSIEAGGYSPLHF.